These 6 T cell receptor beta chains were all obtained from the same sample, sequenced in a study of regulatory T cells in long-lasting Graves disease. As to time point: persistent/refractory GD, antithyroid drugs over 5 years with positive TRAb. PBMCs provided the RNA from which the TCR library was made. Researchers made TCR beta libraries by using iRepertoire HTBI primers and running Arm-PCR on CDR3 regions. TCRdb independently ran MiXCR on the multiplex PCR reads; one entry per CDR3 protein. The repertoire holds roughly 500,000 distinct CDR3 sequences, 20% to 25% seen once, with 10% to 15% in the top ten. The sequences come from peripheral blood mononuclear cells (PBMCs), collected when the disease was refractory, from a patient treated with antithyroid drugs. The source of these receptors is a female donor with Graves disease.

The CDR3 DNA reads as TGTGCCAGCAGTGGTCAGACCTGGGGCGAGCAGTACTTC. This encodes CASSGQTWGEQYF. This chain links TRBV6-1 with TRBJ2-7; the D is unclear. CDR1 is MNHNS and CDR2 is SASEGT in the germline V gene. The CDR3 totals 13 residues. V was shortened by 4 bases and J by 6 bases, with 13 bases between the two germline ends.

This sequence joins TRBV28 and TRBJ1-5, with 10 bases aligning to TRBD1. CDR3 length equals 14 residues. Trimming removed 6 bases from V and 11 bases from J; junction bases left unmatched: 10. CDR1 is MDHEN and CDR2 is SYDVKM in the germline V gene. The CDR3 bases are TGTGCCAGCAGCACCGGGACAGGGGCTGCGGCCCAGCATTTT. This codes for CASSTGTGAAAQHF. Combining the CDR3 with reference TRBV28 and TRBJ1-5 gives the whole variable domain DVKVTQSSRYLVKRTGEKVFLECVQDMDHENMFWYRQDPGLGLRLIYFSYDVKMKEKGDIPEGYSVSREKKERFSLILESASTNQTSMYLCASSTGTGAAAQHFGDGTRLSIL.

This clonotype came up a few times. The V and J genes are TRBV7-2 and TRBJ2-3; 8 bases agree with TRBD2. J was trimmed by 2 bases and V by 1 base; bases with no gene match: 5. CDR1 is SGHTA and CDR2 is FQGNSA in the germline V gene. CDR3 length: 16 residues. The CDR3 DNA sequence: TGTGCCAGCAGCTTAGTAGGGCGGGGGGACACAGATACGCAGTATTTT. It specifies CASSLVGRGDTDTQYF.

Here the CDR3 DNA reads TGTGCCTGGAGAGGACCCGAGGGGGACTACGAGCAGTACTTC. Residues: CAWRGPEGDYEQYF. J is TRBJ2-7 and V is TRBV30; a weak D match, TRBD1 (6 bases). The CDR3 has 14 residues. The V end was cut by 3 bases, the J end by 3 bases, with 15 bases between. Per germline, CDR1 GTSNPN and CDR2 SVGIG (reference sequence).

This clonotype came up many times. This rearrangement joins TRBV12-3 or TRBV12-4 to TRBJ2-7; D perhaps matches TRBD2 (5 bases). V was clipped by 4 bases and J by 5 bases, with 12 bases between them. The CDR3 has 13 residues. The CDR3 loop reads CASSSYLRDEQYF. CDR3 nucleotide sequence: TGTGCCAGCAGTTCATATCTGAGGGACGAGCAGTACTTC.

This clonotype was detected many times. The CDR3 here is CASSPLGQGKTYEQYF. The CDR3 DNA sequence: TGTGCCAGCAGTCCCCTGGGACAGGGAAAGACCTACGAGCAGTACTTC. J is TRBJ2-7 and V is TRBV28; TRBD1 matches at 9 bases. CDR3 length: 16 amino acids. V shed 5 bases, J shed 2 bases, and the junction held 10 bases outside the gene matches. Germline assignment: CDR1 MDHEN and CDR2 SYDVKM.